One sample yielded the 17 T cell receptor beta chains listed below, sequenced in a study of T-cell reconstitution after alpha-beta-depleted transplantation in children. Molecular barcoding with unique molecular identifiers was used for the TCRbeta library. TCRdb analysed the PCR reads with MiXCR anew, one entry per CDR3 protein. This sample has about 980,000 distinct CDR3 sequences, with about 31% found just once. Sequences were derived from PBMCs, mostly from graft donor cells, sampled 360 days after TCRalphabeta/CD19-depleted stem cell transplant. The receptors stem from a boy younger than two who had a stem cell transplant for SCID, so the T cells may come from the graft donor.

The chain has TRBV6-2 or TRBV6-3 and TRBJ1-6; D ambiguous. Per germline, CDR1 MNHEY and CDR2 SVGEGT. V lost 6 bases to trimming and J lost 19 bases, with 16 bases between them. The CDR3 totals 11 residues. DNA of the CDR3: TGTGCCAGCAGGGACCCCACCCAGGAACACTTT. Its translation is CASRDPTQEHF.

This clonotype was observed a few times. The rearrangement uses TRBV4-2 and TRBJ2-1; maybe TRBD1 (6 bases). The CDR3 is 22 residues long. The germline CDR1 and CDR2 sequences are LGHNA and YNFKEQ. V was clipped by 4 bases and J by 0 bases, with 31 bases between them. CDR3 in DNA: TGTGCCAGCAGCCCCGTGGGTCTTCAGGGACAAGGGACCCTAAGCTCCTACAATGAGCAGTTCTTC. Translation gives CASSPVGLQGQGTLSSYNEQFF.

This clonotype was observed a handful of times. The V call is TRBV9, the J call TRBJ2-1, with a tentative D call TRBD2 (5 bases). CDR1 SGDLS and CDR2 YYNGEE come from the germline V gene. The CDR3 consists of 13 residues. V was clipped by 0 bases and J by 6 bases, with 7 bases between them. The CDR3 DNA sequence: TGTGCCAGCAGCGTAGGAAGCGGCAATGAGCAGTTCTTC. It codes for CASSVGSGNEQFF.

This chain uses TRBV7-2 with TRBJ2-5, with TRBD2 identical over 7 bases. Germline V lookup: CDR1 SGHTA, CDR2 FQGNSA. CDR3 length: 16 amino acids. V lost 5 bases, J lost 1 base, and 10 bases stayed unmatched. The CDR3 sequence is CASSPPWGGAQETQYF. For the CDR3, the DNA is TGTGCCAGCAGCCCACCGTGGGGAGGGGCCCAAGAGACCCAGTACTTC.

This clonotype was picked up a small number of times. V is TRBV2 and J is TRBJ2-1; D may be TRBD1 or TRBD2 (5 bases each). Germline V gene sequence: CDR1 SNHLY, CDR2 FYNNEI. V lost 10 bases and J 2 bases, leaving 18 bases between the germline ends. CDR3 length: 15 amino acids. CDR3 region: CATPRSWDPYNEQFF. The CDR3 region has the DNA TGTGCCACCCCAAGATCCTGGGACCCCTACAATGAGCAGTTCTTC.

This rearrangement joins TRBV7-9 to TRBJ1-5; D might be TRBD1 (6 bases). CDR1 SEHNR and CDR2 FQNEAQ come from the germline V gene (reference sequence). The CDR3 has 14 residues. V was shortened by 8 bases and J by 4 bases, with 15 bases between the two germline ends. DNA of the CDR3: TGTGCCAGCGCCGCCAGGGGTTCAAATCAGCCCCAGCATTTT. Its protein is CASAARGSNQPQHF.

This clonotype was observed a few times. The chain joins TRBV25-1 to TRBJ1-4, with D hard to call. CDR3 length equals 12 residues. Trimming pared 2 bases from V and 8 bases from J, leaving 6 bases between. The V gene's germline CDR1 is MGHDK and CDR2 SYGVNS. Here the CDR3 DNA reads TGTGCCAGCAGTGAAGGCTCAGAAAAACTGTTTTTT. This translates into CASSEGSEKLFF.

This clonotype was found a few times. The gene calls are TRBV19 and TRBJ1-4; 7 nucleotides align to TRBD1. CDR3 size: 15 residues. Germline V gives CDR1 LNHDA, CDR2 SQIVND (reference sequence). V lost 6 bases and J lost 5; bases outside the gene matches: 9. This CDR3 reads CASSEPGQPNEKLFF. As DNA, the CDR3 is TGTGCCAGTAGCGAACCGGGACAGCCAAATGAAAAACTGTTTTTT.

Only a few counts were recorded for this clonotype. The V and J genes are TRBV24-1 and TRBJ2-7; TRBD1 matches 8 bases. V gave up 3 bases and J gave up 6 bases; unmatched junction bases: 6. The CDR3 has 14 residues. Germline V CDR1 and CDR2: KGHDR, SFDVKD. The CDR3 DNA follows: TGTGCCACCAGTGATCCCAGGGGGCCGGGCGAGCAGTACTTC. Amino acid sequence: CATSDPRGPGEQYF.

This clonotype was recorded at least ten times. CDR3 nucleotides: TGTGCCAGCAGCCAAGGCCGGGGGCTGAGCCACTCTGGGGCCAACGTCCTGACTTTC. It codes for CASSQGRGLSHSGANVLTF. The chain is built from TRBV4-2 and TRBJ2-6, with D possibly called TRBD1 or TRBD2 (6 bases each). The V gene's germline CDR1 is LGHNA and CDR2 YNFKEQ. This CDR3 has 19 amino acids. Trimming pared 1 base from V and 0 bases from J, leaving 16 bases between.

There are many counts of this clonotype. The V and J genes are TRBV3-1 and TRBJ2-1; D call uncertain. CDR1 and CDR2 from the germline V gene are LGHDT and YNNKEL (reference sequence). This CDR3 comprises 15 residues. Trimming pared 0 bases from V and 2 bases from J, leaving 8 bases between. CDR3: CASSQDRKTYNEQFF. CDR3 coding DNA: TGTGCCAGCAGCCAAGATCGAAAGACCTACAATGAGCAGTTCTTC.

The CDR3 is CASSLWRLSTDTQYF. Here the CDR3 DNA reads TGTGCCAGCAGCTTGTGGAGGCTTAGCACAGATACGCAGTATTTT. The J gene is TRBJ2-3, the V gene TRBV5-6, with D possibly being TRBD2 (5 bases). This CDR3 region has 15 residues. Trimming left V 1 base short and J 0 bases short, with 9 bases between. The germline V gene has CDR1 SGHDT and CDR2 YYEEEE.

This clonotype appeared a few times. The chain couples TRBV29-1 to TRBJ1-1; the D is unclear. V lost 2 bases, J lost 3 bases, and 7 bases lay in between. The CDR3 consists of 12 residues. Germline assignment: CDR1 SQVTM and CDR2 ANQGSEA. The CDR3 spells CSVERRDTEAFF. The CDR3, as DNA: TGCAGCGTTGAACGGAGGGACACTGAAGCTTTCTTT.

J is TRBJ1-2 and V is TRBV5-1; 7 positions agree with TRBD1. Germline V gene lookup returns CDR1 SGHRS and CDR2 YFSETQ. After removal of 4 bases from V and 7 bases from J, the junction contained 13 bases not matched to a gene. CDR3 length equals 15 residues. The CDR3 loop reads CASSPGQPRDSGYTF. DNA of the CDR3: TGCGCCAGCAGCCCGGGACAGCCTAGAGACTCTGGCTACACCTTC.

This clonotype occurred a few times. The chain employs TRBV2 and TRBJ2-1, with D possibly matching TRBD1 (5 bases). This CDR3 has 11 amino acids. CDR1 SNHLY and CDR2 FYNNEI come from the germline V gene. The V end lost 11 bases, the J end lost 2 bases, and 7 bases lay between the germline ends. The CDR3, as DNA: TGTGCCTTAGGGGCCTACAATGAGCAGTTCTTC. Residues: CALGAYNEQFF. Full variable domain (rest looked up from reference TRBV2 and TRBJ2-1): EPEVTQTPSHQVTQMGQEVILRCVPISNHLYFYWYRQILGQKVEFLVSFYNNEISEKSEIFDDQFSVERPDGSNFTLKIRSTKLEDSAMYFCALGAYNEQFFGPGTRLTVL.

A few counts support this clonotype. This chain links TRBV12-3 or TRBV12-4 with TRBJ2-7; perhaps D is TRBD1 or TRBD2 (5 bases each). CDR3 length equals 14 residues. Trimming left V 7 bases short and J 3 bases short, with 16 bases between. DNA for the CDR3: TGTGCCAGCACTCCTGAGGGGTCCTACTACGAGCAGTACTTC. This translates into CASTPEGSYYEQYF.

Here the CDR3 DNA reads TGTGCCAGCAGTGAGATACGCGGAAAGACCCAGTACTTC. Protein: CASSEIRGKTQYF. The rearrangement links TRBV25-1 to TRBJ2-5; D gene unclear. Deletions cut 3 bases from V and 6 bases from J, with 11 bases between. The CDR3 has 13 amino acids. Germline values: CDR1 MGHDK, CDR2 SYGVNS.